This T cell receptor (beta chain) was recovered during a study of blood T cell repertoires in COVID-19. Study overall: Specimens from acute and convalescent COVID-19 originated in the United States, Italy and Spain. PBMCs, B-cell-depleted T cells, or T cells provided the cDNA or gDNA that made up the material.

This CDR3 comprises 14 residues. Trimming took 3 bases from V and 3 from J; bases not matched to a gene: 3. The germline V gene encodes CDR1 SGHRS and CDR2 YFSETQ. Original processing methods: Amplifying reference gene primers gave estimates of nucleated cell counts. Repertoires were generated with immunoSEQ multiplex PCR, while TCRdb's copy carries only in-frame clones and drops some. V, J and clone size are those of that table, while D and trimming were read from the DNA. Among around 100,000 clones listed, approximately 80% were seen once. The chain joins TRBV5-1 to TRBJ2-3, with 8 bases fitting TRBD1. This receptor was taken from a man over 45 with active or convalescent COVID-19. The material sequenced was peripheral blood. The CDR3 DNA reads TGCGCCAGCAGCTGGGACAGGTCGACAGATACGCAGTATTTT. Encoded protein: CASSWDRSTDTQYF.